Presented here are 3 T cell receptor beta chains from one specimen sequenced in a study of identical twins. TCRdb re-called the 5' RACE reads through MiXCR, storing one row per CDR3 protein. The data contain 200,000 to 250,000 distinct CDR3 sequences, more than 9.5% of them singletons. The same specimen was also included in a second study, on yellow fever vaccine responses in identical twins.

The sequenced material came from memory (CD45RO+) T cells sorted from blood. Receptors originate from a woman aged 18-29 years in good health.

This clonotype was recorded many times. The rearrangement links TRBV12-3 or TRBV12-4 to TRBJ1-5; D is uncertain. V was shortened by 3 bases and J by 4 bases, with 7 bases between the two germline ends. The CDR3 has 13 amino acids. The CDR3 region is CASSFGVNQPQHF. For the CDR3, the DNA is TGTGCCAGCAGTTTTGGGGTAAATCAGCCCCAGCATTTT.

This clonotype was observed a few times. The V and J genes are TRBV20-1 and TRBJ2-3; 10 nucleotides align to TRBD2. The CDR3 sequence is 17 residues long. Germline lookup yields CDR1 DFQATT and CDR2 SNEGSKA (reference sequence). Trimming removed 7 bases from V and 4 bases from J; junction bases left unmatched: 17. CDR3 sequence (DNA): TGCAGTGTCAGGGGGCCTAGCGGGAGTCATCAGTCAGATACGCAGTATTTT. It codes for CSVRGPSGSHQSDTQYF.

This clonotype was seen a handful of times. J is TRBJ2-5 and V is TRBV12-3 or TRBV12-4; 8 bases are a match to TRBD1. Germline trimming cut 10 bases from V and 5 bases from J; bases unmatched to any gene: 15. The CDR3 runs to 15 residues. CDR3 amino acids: CAILFRGRGLETQYF. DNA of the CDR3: TGTGCCATCCTCTTCCGGGGCAGGGGGCTTGAGACCCAGTACTTC.